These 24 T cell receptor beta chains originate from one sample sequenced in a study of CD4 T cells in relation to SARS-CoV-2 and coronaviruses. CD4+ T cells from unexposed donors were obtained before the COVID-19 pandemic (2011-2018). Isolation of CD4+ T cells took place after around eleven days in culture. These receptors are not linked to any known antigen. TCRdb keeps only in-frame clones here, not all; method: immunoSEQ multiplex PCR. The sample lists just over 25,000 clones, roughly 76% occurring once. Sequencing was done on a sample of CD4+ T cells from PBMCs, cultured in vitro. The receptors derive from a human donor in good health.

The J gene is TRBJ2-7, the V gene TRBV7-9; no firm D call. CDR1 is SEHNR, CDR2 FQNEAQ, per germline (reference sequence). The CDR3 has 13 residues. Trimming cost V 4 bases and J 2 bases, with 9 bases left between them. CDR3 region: CASSSSRPYEQYF. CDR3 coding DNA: TGTGCCAGCAGCTCTTCCCGACCCTACGAGCAGTACTTC.

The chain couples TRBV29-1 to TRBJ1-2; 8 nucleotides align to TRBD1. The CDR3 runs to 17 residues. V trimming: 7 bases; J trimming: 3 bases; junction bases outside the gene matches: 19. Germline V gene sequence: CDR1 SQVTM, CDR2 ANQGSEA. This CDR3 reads CSAWGTGGQGVDYGYTF. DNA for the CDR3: TGCAGCGCGTGGGGAACGGGTGGACAGGGTGTAGACTATGGCTACACCTTC.

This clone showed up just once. This CDR3 is CASSLGQLYEQYF. CDR3 DNA: TGTGCCAGCAGTTTAGGACAGCTATACGAGCAGTACTTC. The chain joins TRBV12-3 or TRBV12-4 to TRBJ2-7, with D possibly matching TRBD1 (5 bases). The ends were cut back, 1 base at V and 4 bases at J, with 8 bases in the middle. CDR3 length: 13 amino acids.

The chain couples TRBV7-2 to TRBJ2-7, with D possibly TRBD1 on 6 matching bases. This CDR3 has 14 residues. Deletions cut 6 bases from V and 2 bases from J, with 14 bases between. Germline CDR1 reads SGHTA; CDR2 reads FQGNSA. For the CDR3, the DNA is TGTGCCAGCAGTCCAGGGGTCAACACCTACGAGCAGTACTTC. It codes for CASSPGVNTYEQYF. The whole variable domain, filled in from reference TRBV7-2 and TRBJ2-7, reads GAGVSQSPSNKVTEKGKDVELRCDPISGHTALYWYRQSLGQGLEFLIYFQGNSAPDKSGLPSDRFSAERTGGSVSTLTIQRTQQEDSAVYLCASSPGVNTYEQYFGPGTRLTVT.

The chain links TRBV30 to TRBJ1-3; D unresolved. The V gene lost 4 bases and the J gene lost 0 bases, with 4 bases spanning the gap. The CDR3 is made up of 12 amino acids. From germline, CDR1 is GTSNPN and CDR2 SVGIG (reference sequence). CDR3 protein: CAWKNSGNTIYF. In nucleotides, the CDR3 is TGTGCCTGGAAAAACTCTGGAAACACCATATATTTT.

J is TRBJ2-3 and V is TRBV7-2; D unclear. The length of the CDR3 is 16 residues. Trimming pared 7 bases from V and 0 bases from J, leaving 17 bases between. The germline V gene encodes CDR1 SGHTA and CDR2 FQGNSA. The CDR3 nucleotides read TGTGCCAGCAACGCAATGGTGATGACTAGCACAGATACGCAGTATTTT. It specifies CASNAMVMTSTDTQYF.

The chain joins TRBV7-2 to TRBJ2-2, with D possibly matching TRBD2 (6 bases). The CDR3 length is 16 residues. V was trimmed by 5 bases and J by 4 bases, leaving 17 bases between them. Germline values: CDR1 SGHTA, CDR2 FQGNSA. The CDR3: CASSQSAGRSTGELFF. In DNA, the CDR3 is TGTGCCAGCAGCCAATCGGCAGGGAGGTCCACCGGGGAGCTGTTTTTT.

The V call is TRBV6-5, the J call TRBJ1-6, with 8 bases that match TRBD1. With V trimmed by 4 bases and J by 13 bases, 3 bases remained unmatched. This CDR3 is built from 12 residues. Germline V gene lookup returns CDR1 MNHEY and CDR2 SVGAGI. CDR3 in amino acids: CASSSAGGPLHF. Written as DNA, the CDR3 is TGTGCCAGCAGTTCAGCAGGGGGCCCCCTCCACTTT.

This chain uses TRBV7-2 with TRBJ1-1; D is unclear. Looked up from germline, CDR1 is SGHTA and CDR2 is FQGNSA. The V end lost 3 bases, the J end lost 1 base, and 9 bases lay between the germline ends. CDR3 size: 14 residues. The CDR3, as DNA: TGTGCCAGCAGCTTTACCCGGGCGAACACTGAAGCTTTCTTT. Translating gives CASSFTRANTEAFF.

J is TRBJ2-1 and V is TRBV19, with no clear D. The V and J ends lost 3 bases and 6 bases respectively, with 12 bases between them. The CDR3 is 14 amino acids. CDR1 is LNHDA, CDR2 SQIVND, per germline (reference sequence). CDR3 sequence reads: CASSIGSLFNEQFF. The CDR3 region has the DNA TGTGCCAGTAGTATCGGGTCCCTCTTCAATGAGCAGTTCTTC.

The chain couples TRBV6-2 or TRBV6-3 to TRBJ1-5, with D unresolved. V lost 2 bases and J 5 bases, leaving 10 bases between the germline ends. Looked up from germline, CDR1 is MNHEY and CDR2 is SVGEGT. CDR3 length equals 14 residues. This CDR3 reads CASSYGGFYQPQHF. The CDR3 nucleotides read TGTGCCAGCAGTTACGGCGGGTTTTATCAGCCCCAGCATTTT.

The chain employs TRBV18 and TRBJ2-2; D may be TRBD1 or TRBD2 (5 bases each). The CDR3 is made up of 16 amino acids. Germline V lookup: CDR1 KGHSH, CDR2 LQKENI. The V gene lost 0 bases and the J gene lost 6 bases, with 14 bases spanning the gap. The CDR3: CASSPPNDGGSGELFF. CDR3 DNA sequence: TGTGCCAGCTCACCACCGAACGATGGGGGTTCCGGGGAGCTGTTTTTT.

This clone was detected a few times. The CDR3 DNA follows: TGTGCCAGCCGTGGTTTCAGCGGTTCTGATGAGCAGTTCTTC. Translating gives CASRGFSGSDEQFF. The chain employs TRBV2 and TRBJ2-1; D perhaps matches TRBD2 (5 bases). V was shortened by 8 bases and J by 8 bases, with 19 bases between the two germline ends. The germline gives CDR1 SNHLY, CDR2 FYNNEI. CDR3 length: 14 residues.

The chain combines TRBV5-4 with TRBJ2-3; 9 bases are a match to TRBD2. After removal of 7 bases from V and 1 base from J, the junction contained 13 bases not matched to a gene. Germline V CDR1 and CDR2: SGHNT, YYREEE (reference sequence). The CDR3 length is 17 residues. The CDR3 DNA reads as TGTGCCAGCGGGGTGGGCGGGAGGGCCATCGGCACAGATACGCAGTATTTT. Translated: CASGVGGRAIGTDTQYF.

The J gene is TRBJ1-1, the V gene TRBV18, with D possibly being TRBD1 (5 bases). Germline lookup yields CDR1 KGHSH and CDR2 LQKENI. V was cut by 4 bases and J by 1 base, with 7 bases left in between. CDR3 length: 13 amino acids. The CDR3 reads CASSRGENTEAFF. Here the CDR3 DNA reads TGTGCCAGCTCACGGGGGGAGAACACTGAAGCTTTCTTT. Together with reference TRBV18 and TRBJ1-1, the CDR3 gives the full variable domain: NAGVMQNPRHLVRRRGQEARLRCSPMKGHSHVYWYRQLPEEGLKFMVYLQKENIIDESGMPKERFSAEFPKEGPSILRIQQVVRGDSAAYFCASSRGENTEAFFGQGTRLTVV.

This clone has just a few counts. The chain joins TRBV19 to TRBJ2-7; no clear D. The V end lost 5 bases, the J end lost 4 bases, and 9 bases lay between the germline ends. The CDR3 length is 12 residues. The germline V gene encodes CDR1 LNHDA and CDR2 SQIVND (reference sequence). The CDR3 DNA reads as TGTGCCAGTAGTCGTTCGGCTTACGAGCAGTACTTC. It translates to CASSRSAYEQYF.

In DNA, the CDR3 is TGTGCCAGCAGTCCCTCCGGGACAAAGGCTTTCTTT. It encodes CASSPSGTKAFF. The V call is TRBV28, the J call TRBJ1-1, with D tentatively TRBD1 (6 bases). V lost 5 bases and J lost 11, with 15 bases in between. Germline assignment: CDR1 MDHEN and CDR2 SYDVKM. The CDR3 totals 12 residues. Drawing the rest from reference TRBV28 and TRBJ1-1, the complete variable domain is DVKVTQSSRYLVKRTGEKVFLECVQDMDHENMFWYRQDPGLGLRLIYFSYDVKMKEKGDIPEGYSVSREKKERFSLILESASTNQTSMYLCASSPSGTKAFFGQGTRLTVV.

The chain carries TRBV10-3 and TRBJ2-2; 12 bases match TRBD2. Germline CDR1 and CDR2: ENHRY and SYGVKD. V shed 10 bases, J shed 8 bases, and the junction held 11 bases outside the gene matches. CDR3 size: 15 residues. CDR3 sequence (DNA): TGTGCCACATCAACCGGACTAGCGGGATCTGGGGAGCTGTTTTTT. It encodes CATSTGLAGSGELFF.

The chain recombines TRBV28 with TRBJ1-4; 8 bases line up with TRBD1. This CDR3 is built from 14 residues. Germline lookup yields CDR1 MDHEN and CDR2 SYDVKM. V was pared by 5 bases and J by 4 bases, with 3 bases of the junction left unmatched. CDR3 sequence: CASSRTGLNEKLFF. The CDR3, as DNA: TGTGCCAGCAGTCGGACAGGGCTTAATGAAAAACTGTTTTTT.

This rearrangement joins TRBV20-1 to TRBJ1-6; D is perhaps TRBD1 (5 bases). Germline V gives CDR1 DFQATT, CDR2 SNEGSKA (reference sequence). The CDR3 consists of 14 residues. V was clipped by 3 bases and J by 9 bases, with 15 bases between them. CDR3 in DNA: TGCAGTGCTAGTCCTGGGACCCCAGGTTCACCCCTCCACTTT. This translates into CSASPGTPGSPLHF.

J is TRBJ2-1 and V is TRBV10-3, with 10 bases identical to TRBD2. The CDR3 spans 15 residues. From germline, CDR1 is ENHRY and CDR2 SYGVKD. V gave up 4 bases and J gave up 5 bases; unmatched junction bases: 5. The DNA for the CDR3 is TGTGCCATCAGTGGGTTTAGCGGGGGGAACAATGAGCAGTTCTTC. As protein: CAISGFSGGNNEQFF.

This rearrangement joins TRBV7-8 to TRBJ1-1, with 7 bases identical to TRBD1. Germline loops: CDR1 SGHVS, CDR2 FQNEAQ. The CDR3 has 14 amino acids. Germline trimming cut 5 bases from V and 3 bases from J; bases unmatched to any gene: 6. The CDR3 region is CASSPQGPYTEAFF. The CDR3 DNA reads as TGTGCCAGCAGCCCACAGGGGCCTTACACTGAAGCTTTCTTT. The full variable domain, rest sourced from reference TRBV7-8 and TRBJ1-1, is GAGVSQSPRYKVAKRGQDVALRCDPISGHVSLFWYQQALGQGPEFLTYFQNEAQLDKSGLPSDRFFAERPEGSVSTLKIQRTQQEDSAVYLCASSPQGPYTEAFFGQGTRLTVV.

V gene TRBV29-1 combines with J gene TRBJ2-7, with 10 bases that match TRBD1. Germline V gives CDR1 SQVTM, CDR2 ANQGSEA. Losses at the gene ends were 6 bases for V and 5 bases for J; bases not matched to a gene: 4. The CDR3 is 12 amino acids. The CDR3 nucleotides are TGCAGCGTAGGACAGGGGGACCACGAGCAGTACTTC. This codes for CSVGQGDHEQYF.

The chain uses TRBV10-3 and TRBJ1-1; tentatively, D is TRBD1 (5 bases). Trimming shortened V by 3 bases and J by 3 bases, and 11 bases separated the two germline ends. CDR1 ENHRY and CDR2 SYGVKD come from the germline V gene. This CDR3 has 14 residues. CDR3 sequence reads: CAISDAGSYTEAFF. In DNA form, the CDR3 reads TGTGCCATCAGTGACGCAGGGTCGTACACTGAAGCTTTCTTT.